This is a list of T cell receptor beta chains from one sample in a study of T-cell memory formation after mild COVID-19. TCRdb itself ran the 5' RACE reads through MiXCR, one entry per CDR3 protein. The profile shows fewer than 140,000 distinct CDR3 sequences, about a sixth of them singletons. The sequencing sample was made of PBMCs or a T cell subset sorted from them (not recorded which). These receptors were taken from an adult woman who had mild COVID-19 (a few samples of this study predate the infection). Cell type and time point are not known. Each CDR3 is given with its conserved first and last residue. The D gene is left open where the match is weak. Not every row has a clone size; where given, it reads once, few, many or a size class.

clone_size cdr3_length j_call d_call v_call cdr3_nt cdr3_aa
NA 15 TRBJ2-3 NA TRBV7-6 TGTGCCAGCAGCCCAAGCGGAACTAGCACAGATACGCAGTATTTT CASSPSGTSTDTQYF
NA 13 TRBJ2-1 TRBD2 TRBV29-1 TGCAGCGTTGTAGCGGGGGTCTACAATGAGCAGTTCTTC CSVVAGVYNEQFF
NA 14 TRBJ1-4 TRBD1 TRBV6-5 TGTGCCAGCAGCGCCGACAGGGAGGATGAAAAACTGTTTTTT CASSADREDEKLFF
NA 18 TRBJ1-4 NA TRBV29-1 TGCAGCGCTACCGGCAGATACCTTACGGGGGCCGGTAATGAAAAACTGTTTTTT CSATGRYLTGAGNEKLFF
few 14 TRBJ1-5 NA TRBV5-6 TGTGCCAGCAGCTGGGGAATAGGCAATCAGCCCCAGCATTTT CASSWGIGNQPQHF
few 15 TRBJ2-7 TRBD1 TRBV27 TGTGCCAGCAGTTTATCGCGGACAGGGGGTGCCGAGCAGTACTTC CASSLSRTGGAEQYF
few 13 TRBJ2-7 TRBD2 TRBV27 TGTGCCAGCAGCTTGGGACTAGTATACGAGCAGTACTTC CASSLGLVYEQYF
NA 12 TRBJ1-5 NA TRBV27 TGTGCCAGCAGTTCCTACAATCAGCCCCAGCATTTT CASSSYNQPQHF
few 15 TRBJ2-3 TRBD2 TRBV6-5 TGTGCCAGCAGTCCCGGGACTAGAGGTTCTGATACGCAGTATTTT CASSPGTRGSDTQYF
NA 14 TRBJ1-1 NA TRBV12-3/TRBV12-4 TGTGCCAGCAGTATAACTAGTAGGGGCACTGAAGCTTTCTTT CASSITSRGTEAFF
few 13 TRBJ2-7 NA TRBV6-5 TGTGCCAGCAGGCTTGGCGCCATGTACGAGCAGTACTTC CASRLGAMYEQYF
NA 16 TRBJ2-7 TRBD1 TRBV5-5 TGTGCCAGCAGCTTCCTGCCGGGACAGGGAGAAGAGGAGCAGTACTTC CASSFLPGQGEEEQYF
few 18 TRBJ1-1 NA TRBV7-9 TGTGCCAGCAGCTTATTAACCGGGGTCGGGATGATGAACACTGAAGCTTTCTTT CASSLLTGVGMMNTEAFF
few 14 TRBJ2-3 NA TRBV20-1 TGCAGTGCTAGCCTGGACAGCCACACAGATACGCAGTATTTT CSASLDSHTDTQYF
few 13 TRBJ2-1 NA TRBV7-3 TGTGCCAGCAGCCCTCGGGACGGGAATGAGCAGTTCTTC CASSPRDGNEQFF
few 16 TRBJ2-1 NA TRBV4-1 TGCGCCAGCAGCCAAGGAAGGGGCGGGCTAGCCCATGAGCAGTTCTTC CASSQGRGGLAHEQFF
NA 14 TRBJ1-2 NA TRBV7-6 TGTGCCAGCAGCCCGCGGGGGGGCGGCTATGGCTACACCTTC CASSPRGGGYGYTF
NA 14 TRBJ1-1 NA TRBV5-1 TGCGCCAGCAGCGACGGACCGATGAACACTGAAGCTTTCTTT CASSDGPMNTEAFF
NA 15 TRBJ2-3 NA TRBV2 TGTGCCAGCAGTTTGGGGGACTCTACCACAGATACGCAGTATTTT CASSLGDSTTDTQYF
NA 15 TRBJ2-5 NA TRBV24-1 TGTGCCACCAGTGATTTGTCCGGGACCCAAGAGACCCAGTACTTC CATSDLSGTQETQYF
many 14 TRBJ2-7 NA TRBV7-6 TGTGCCAGCAGCTTAGGCGGGACAGCCTACGAGCAGTACTTC CASSLGGTAYEQYF
NA 14 TRBJ1-3 NA TRBV23-1 TGCGCCAGCAGTCAATCGAAGGGTGGAAACACCATATATTTT CASSQSKGGNTIYF
NA 16 TRBJ1-6 TRBD1 TRBV15 TGTGCCACCAGCAGGCCGGGACAGGGAGATAATTCACCCCTCCACTTT CATSRPGQGDNSPLHF
NA 22 TRBJ2-7 TRBD2 TRBV13 TGTGCCAGCAGCTTAACAAGGCCTAGCGGGACTCTCGGGCCAATCGGCTCCTACGAGCAGTACTTC CASSLTRPSGTLGPIGSYEQYF
NA 17 TRBJ2-2 TRBD2 TRBV6-5 TGTGCCAGCAGTTACGGGACTAGCGTCATGAACACCGGGGGGCTGTTTTTT CASSYGTSVMNTGGLFF
NA 14 TRBJ1-5 NA TRBV7-8 TGTGCCAGCAGCAGTCGAGGGATGTATCAGCCCCAGCATTTT CASSSRGMYQPQHF
NA 13 TRBJ2-7 TRBD1 TRBV4-1 TGCGCCAGCAGCTTCGGACAGGGGGGCGAGCAGTACTTC CASSFGQGGEQYF
few 16 TRBJ2-7 NA TRBV7-6 TGTGCCAGCAGCTTAGTAAACGGACAGAGACCTTACGAGCAGTACTTC CASSLVNGQRPYEQYF
NA 14 TRBJ2-7 NA TRBV6-2/TRBV6-3 TGTGCCAGCAGTTACAAAGAGGAGGCCTACGAGCAGTACTTC CASSYKEEAYEQYF
few 19 TRBJ2-1 TRBD2 TRBV7-6 TGTGCCAGCAGCTTATCACGCGGCCTAGCGGGAGATGCCTACAATGAGCAGTTCTTC CASSLSRGLAGDAYNEQFF
NA 10 TRBJ1-1 NA TRBV2 TGTGCCATCGATACAATCGATGGTTTCTTT CAIDTIDGFF
NA 14 TRBJ2-5 NA TRBV7-9 TGTGCCAGCAGCTCGGAGATCTATCAAGAGACCCAGTACTTC CASSSEIYQETQYF